The T cell receptor (beta chain) under discussion was sequenced for a study of shared clonotypes between healthy human individuals. General study points: Sampling included only blood; tissue repertoires likely differ. A handful of donors held roughly 5% of naive CD4 clonotypes in common. Naive subsets usually exceeded memory subsets in estimated richness.

Remarks on this clone: Its antigen is unknown.

The CDR3 is made up of 14 amino acids. The germline CDR1 and CDR2 sequences are SGHNT and YENEEA. Trimming at V came to 5 bases and at J to 5 bases, leaving 8 bases not matched to a gene. TCRdb's copy holds only in-frame clones and misses some; the assay was immunoSEQ multiplex PCR. Here the sample spans millions of clones, approximately 92% being singletons. From CD4+ cells came CD45RA+ naive and CD45RA-negative memory subsets. Input material: naive CD4+ T cells sorted from blood. Subset given: CD45RA+ positively selected. The V call is TRBV11-3, the J call TRBJ2-5; 7 positions match TRBD1. This clonotype originated in a man younger than 35 in good health. The chain's CDR3 is CASSPTGQRETQYF. In DNA form, the CDR3 reads TGTGCCAGCAGCCCCACGGGACAGAGGGAGACCCAGTACTTC.